This T cell receptor beta chain originates from a study of blood T cell repertoires in COVID-19. Study background: The samples span acute and convalescent COVID-19 from the United States, Italy and Spain.

The trim removed 4 bases at V and 5 bases at J, leaving 4 bases unmatched. Germline CDR1 is SNHLY and CDR2 is FYNNEI. CDR3 length: 14 residues. Using immunoSEQ multiplex PCR, the repertoire was profiled, and TCRdb retains in-frame clones only, with some absent. The table lists around 140,000 clones, 80% to 90% of them singletons. The V call is TRBV2, the J call TRBJ2-5; 10 bases are shared with TRBD2. Source material: peripheral blood. The TCR comes from a man in his fifties or sixties with active or convalescent COVID-19. CDR3 amino acids: CASSVGLAYETQYF. DNA for the CDR3: TGTGCCAGCAGTGTGGGACTAGCGTACGAGACCCAGTACTTC.